This T cell receptor (beta chain) comes out of a study of blood T cells in healthy people across ages. Next came a second PCR, run for about 7 to 12 cycles, which used a sample-barcoded 5' primer along with a J-beta primer mix. TCRdb re-called the 5' RACE reads with MiXCR, one entry per CDR3 protein. The top ten clones hold roughly 22% of a sample with almost 800,000 distinct CDR3 sequences, about three fifths of them seen once. Worth noting for this clonotype: Its cognate antigen is unknown.

V was shortened by 3 bases and J by 5 bases, with 10 bases between the two germline ends. CDR1 and CDR2 from the germline V gene are SEHNR and FQNEAQ (reference sequence). CDR3 length: 13 amino acids. Overall study results and limits: Greater diversity and more naive CD4+ cells were seen in long-lived donors than in aged donors. Roughly linear age-related decline in beta diversity appeared, significant by age around 40. It was not known whether donors were CMV positive (a possible confounder of expanded clonotype changes).

The sequence came from a man younger than 45 in good health. The specimen sequenced was blood. This chain joins TRBV7-9 and TRBJ1-2; weak D call: TRBD1 (5 bases). The CDR3 DNA sequence: TGTGCCAGCAGCTTTCAGGGTTCGTATGGCTACACCTTC. Its translation: CASSFQGSYGYTF.